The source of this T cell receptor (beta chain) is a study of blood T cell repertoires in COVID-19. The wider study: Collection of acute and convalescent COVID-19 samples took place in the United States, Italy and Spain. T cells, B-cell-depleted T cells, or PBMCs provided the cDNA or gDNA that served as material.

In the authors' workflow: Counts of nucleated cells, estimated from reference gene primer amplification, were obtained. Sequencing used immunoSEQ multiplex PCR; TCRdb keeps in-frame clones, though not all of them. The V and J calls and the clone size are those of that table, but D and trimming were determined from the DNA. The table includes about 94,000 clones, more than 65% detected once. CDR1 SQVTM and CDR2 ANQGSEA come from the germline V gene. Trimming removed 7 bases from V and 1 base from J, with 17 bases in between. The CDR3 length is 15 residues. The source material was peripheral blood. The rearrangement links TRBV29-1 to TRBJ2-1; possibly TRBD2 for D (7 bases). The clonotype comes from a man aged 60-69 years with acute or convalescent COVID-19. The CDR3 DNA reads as TGCAGCGCTCGAAGGGCGGGGGCGTCCTACAATGAGCAGTTCTTC. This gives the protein CSARRAGASYNEQFF.